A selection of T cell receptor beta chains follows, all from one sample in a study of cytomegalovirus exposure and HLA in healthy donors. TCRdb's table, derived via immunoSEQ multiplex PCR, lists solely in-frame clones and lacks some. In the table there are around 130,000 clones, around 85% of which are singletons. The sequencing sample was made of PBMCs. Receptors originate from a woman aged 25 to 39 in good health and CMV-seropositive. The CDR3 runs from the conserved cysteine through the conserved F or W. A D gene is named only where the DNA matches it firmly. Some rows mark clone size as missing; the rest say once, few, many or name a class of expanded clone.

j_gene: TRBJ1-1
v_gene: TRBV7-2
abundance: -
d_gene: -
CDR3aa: CASSQNTEAFF
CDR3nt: TGTGCCAGCAGCCAGAACACTGAAGCTTTCTTT

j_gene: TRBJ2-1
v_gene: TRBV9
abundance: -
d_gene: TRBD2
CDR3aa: CASSDILAGGYNEQFF
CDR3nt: TGTGCCAGCAGCGATATACTAGCGGGGGGGTACAATGAGCAGTTCTTC

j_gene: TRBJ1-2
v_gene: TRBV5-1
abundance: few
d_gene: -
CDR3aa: CASSFSRGEDGYTF
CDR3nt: TGCGCCAGCAGCTTTAGCAGGGGTGAAGATGGCTACACCTTC

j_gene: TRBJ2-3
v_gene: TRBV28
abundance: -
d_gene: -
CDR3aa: CASSLLTDTQYF
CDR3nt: TGTGCCAGCAGTTTACTCACAGATACGCAGTATTTT

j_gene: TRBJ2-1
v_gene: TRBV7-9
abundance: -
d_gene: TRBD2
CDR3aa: CASSPLRERGDENEQFF
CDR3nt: TGTGCCAGCAGCCCCCTGAGGGAGCGGGGGGACGAGAATGAGCAGTTCTTC

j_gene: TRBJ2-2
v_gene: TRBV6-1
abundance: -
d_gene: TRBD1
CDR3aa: CASSEQGAIGELFF
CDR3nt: TGTGCCAGCAGTGAACAGGGGGCAATCGGGGAGCTGTTTTTT

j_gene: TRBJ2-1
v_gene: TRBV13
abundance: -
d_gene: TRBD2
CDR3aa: CASRLAGSWEQFF
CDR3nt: TGTGCCAGTCGACTAGCGGGTAGCTGGGAGCAGTTCTTC

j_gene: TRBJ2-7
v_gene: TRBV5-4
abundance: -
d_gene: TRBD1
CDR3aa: CASSLTGGPYEQYF
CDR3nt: TGTGCCAGCAGCTTGACAGGGGGCCCCTACGAGCAGTACTTC

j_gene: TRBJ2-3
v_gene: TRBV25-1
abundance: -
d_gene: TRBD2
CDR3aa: CASCSTTSGDTQYF
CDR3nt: TGTGCCAGCTGCAGCACCACTAGCGGAGATACGCAGTATTTT

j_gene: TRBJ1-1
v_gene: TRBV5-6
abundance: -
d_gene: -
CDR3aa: CASSLSGTPMSEAFF
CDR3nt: TGTGCCAGCAGCTTGTCCGGGACACCCATGTCCGAAGCTTTCTTT

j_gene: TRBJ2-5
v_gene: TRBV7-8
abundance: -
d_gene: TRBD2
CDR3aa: CASSRLSGGASETQYF
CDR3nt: TGTGCCAGCAGCCGCCTTAGCGGGGGGGCCTCGGAGACCCAGTACTTC

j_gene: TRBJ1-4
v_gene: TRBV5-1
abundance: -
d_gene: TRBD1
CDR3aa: CASSLPRDSPSTTNEKLFF
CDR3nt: TGCGCCAGCAGCCTCCCCAGGGACAGCCCCTCTACAACTAATGAAAAACTGTTTTTT

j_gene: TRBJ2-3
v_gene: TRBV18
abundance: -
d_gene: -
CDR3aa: CASSPPGLTDTQYF
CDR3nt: TGTGCCAGCTCACCACCGGGACTGACAGATACGCAGTATTTT

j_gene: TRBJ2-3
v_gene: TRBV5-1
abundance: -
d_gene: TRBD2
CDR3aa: CASSLATAGLASDTQYF
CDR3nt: TGCGCCAGCAGCTTGGCCACAGCTGGACTAGCGTCAGATACGCAGTATTTT

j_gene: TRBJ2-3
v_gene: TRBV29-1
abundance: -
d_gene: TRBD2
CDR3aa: CSIRLAGGSTDTQYF
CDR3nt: TGCAGCATCCGACTAGCGGGGGGGAGCACAGATACGCAGTATTTT

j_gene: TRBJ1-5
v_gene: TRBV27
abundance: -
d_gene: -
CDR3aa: CASSTQGRQPQHF
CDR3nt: TGTGCCAGCAGTACACAGGGAAGGCAGCCCCAGCATTTT

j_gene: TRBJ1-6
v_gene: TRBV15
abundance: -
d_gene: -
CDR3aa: CATSRGLNSPLHF
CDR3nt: TGTGCCACCAGCAGAGGACTAAATTCACCCCTCCACTTT

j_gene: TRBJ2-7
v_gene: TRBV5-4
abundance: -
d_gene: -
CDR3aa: CASSPSESSAYEQYF
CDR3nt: TGTGCCAGCAGCCCTAGCGAGTCGAGTGCCTACGAGCAGTACTTC

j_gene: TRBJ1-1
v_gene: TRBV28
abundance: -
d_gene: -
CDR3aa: CASSLIFGKGGSTEAFF
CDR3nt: TGTGCCAGCAGTTTAATTTTCGGAAAGGGAGGGAGCACTGAAGCTTTCTTT

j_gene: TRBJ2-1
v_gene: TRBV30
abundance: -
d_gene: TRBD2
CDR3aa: CAWSFPNSGRARESRYNEQFF
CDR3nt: TGTGCCTGGAGCTTTCCCAATAGCGGGAGGGCCAGGGAAAGTCGCTACAATGAGCAGTTCTTC

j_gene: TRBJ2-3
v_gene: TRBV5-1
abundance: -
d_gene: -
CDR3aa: CASTQGGTDTQYF
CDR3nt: TGCGCCAGCACGCAGGGTGGAACAGATACGCAGTATTTT

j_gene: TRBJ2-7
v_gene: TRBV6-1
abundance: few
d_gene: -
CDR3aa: CASSEHSYEQYF
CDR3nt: TGTGCCAGCAGTGAACACTCCTACGAGCAGTACTTC

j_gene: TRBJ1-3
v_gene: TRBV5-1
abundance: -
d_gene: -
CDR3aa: CASSLEQGNTIYF
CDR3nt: TGCGCCAGCAGCTTGGAGCAGGGAAATACCATATATTTT

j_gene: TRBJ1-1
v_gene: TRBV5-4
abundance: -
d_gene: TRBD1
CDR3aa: CASSRQGDGEAFF
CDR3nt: TGTGCCAGCAGCCGACAGGGAGATGGGGAAGCTTTCTTT

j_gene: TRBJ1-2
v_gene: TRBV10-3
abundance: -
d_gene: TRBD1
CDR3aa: CAISDSQGANYGYTF
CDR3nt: TGTGCCATCAGTGACTCTCAGGGGGCTAACTATGGCTACACCTTC

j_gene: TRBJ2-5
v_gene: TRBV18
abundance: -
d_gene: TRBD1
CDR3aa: CASSRQGKETQYF
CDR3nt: TGTGCCAGCTCACGACAGGGGAAAGAGACCCAGTACTTC

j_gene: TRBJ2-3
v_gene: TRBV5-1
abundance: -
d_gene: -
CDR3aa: CASSSGTLADTQYF
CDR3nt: TGCGCCAGCAGCTCCGGGACTCTCGCAGATACGCAGTATTTT

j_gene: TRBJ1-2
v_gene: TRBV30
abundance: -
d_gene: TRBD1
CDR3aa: CAWTPGGYGYTF
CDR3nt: TGTGCCTGGACCCCAGGGGGTTATGGCTACACCTTC

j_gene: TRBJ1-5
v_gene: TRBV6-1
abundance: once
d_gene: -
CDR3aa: CASTEVGYSNQPQHF
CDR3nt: TGTGCCAGCACGGAGGTGGGGTATAGCAATCAGCCCCAGCATTTT

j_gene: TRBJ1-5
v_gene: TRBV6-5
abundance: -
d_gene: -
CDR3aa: CASSPAGSNQPQHF
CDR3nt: TGTGCCAGCAGTCCCGCGGGGAGCAATCAGCCCCAGCATTTT

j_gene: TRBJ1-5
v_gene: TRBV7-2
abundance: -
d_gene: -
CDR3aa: CASSSNRDQPQHF
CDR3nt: TGTGCCAGCAGCTCAAACAGGGACCAGCCCCAGCATTTT

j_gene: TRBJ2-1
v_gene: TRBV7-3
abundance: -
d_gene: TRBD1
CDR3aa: CASNDRAGASNEQFF
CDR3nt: TGTGCCAGCAACGACAGGGCAGGGGCAAGCAATGAGCAGTTCTTC

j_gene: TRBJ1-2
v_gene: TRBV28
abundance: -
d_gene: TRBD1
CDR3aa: CASSLGDRGLYGYTF
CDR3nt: TGTGCCAGCAGTTTAGGGGACAGGGGGCTTTATGGCTACACCTTC

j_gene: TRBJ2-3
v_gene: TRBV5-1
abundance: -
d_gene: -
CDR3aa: CASSIRAGIDTQYF
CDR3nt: TGCGCCAGCAGCATAAGGGCCGGGATAGATACGCAGTATTTT

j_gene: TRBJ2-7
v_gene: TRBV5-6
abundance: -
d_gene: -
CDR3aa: CASSSGLYEQYF
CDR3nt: TGCGCCAGCAGCTCAGGCCTTTACGAGCAGTACTTC

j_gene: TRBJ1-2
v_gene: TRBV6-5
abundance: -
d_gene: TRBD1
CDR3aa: CASSQTGNYGYTF
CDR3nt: TGTGCCAGCAGCCAGACAGGGAACTATGGCTACACCTTC

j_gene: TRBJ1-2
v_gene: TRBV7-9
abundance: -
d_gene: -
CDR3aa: CASDKHNYGYTF
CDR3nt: TGTGCCAGCGATAAGCATAACTATGGCTACACCTTC

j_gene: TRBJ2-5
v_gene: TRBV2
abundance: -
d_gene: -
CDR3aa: CASRQGTETQYF
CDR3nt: TGTGCCAGCCGGCAGGGGACGGAGACCCAGTACTTC

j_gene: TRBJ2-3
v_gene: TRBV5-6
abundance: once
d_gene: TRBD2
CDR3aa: CASSLTSGGAHTQYF
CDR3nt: TGTGCCAGCAGCTTGACTAGCGGGGGGGCCCATACGCAGTATTTT

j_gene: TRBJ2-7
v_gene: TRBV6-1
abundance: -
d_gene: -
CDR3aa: CASSPGLLEAAEQYF
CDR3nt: TGTGCCAGCAGTCCTGGACTCCTCGAGGCGGCCGAGCAGTACTTC

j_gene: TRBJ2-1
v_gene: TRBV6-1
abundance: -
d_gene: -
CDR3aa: CASSRRLVDEQFF
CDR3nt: TGTGCCAGCAGCCGTAGACTAGTCGATGAGCAGTTCTTC

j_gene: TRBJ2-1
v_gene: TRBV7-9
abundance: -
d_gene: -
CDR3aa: CASSRAPWEPYNEQFF
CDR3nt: TGTGCCAGCAGCAGAGCCCCGTGGGAGCCATACAATGAGCAGTTCTTC

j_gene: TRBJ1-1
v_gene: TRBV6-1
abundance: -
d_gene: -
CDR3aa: CANIGFEGTEAFF
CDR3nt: TGTGCCAACATCGGCTTTGAGGGCACTGAAGCTTTCTTT